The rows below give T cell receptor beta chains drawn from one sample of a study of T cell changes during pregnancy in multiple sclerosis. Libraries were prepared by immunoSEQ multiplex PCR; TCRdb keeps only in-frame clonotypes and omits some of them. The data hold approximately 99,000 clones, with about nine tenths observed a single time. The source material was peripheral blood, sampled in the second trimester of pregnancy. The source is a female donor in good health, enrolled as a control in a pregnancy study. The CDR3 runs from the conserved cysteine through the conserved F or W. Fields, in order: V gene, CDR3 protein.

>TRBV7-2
CASSFRTGNNSPLHF
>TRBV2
CASRLNSGGADTQYF
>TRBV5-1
CASSLEASGSYEQYF
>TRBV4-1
CASRRTKPDDRVSLREAFF
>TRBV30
CAWSEGPAGQYF
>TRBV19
CASSITTGDSPLHF
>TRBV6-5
CASSRGGDNSPLHF
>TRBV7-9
CASSLESGRYEQYF
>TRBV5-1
CASSFTGPPLEVF
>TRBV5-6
CASDRTGDYEQYF
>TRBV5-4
CASSLGGPASNQPQHF
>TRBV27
CASLRDYSYNEQFF
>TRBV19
CASSTGRRAQAFF
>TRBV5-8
CASSLAVTGVGYTF
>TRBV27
CASSLVRASGTEAFF
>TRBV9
CASSDGGQKDPLAGANVLTF
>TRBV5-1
CASSSGTGGNQPQHF
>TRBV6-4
CASSVRSVLEGGRTEAFF
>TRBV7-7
CASSQVSRGEQYF
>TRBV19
CASSTYPGPQHF
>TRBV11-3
CASSTGGMNTEAFF
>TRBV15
CATSRDGRGLRSYEQYF
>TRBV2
CASWVGLATDTQYF
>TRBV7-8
CASSFPLLNGGEQYF
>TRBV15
CATSRDWASGNTIYF
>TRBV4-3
CASSQDSGSITGELFF
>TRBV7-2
CASSLIIQNTEAFF
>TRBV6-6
CASSPDRGGYGYTF
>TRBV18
CASSRDRANTEAFF
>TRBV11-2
CASSLTGGGSNQPQHF
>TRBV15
CATSRENRGETQYF
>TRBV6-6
CASSASPGQGAGEQFF
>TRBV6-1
CAGGAGSGNTIYF
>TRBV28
CASRTSGRHGEQYF
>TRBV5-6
CASSLVLAGSEQFF
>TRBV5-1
CASSLGGPSAEKLFF
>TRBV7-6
CASSPSRGLVDEQYF
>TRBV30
CAWSGQTNTEAFF
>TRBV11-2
CASSLDRGHGYTF